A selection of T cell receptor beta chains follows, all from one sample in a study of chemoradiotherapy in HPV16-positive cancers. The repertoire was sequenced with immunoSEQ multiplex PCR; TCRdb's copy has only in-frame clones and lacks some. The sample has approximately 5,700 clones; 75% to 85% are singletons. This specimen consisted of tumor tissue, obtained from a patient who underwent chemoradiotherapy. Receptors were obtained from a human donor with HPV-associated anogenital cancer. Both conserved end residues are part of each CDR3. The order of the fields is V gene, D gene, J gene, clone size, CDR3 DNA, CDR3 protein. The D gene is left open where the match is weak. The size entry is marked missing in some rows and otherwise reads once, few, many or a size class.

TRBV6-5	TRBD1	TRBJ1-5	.	TGTGCCAGCAGTCTGGACAGGGGCCAGCCCCAGCATTTT	CASSLDRGQPQHF
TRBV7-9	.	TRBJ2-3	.	TGTGCCAGCAGCTTTGCAGATACGCAGTATTTT	CASSFADTQYF
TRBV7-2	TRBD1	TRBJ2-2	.	TGTGCCAGCAGCCACGGGACAGACACCGGGGAGCTGTTTTTT	CASSHGTDTGELFF
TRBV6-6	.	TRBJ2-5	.	TGTGCCAGCAGCAACCCCGAAGTTACCCACCAAGAGACCCAGTACTTC	CASSNPEVTHQETQYF
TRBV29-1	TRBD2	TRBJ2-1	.	TGCAGCGTTGAAGATCTTTCTAGTTGGCGGGGGAGCTCCTACAATGAGCAGTTCTTC	CSVEDLSSWRGSSYNEQFF
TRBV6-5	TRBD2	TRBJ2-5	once	TGTGCCAGCAGTTACTCAGGGACTAGCCCTTGGACCCAGTACTTC	CASSYSGTSPWTQYF
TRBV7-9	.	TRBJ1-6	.	TGTGCCAGCAGTCTACAGGGTGTCGATTCACCCCTCCACTTT	CASSLQGVDSPLHF
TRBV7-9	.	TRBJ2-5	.	TGTGCCAGCAGCTTAGGGTGGGGCAGGGACCAAGAGACCCAGTACTTC	CASSLGWGRDQETQYF
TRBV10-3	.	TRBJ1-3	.	TGTGCCATCAGTGAACGCGGAAACACCATATATTTT	CAISERGNTIYF
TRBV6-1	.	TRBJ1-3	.	TGTGCCAGTGCCATGGGGCACACCATATATTTT	CASAMGHTIYF
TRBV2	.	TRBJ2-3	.	TGTGCCAGCAGGTTCCAGGGGTCAGATACGCAGTATTTT	CASRFQGSDTQYF
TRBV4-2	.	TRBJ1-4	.	TGTGCCAGCAGCCAAGATGATATAGGGCATAATGAAAAACTGTTTTTT	CASSQDDIGHNEKLFF
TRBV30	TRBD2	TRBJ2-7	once	TGTGCCTGGAGTGTAAGCCTAGCGGGGGGGAAGCAGTACTTC	CAWSVSLAGGKQYF
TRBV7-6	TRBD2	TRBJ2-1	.	TGTGCCAGCAGCTTAACCGGCGGGGGGGGCTCCTACAATGAGCAGTTCTTC	CASSLTGGGGSYNEQFF
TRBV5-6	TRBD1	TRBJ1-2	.	TGTGCCAGCAGCTTGTGGGGAGGGGGCAGCGGCTACACCTTC	CASSLWGGGSGYTF
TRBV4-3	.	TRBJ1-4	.	TGCGCCAGCAGCCCCGACGGCCTCGGTGCTAATGAAAAACTGTTTTTT	CASSPDGLGANEKLFF
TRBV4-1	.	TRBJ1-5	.	TGCGCCAGCAGCCCCGGCTGGTACAATCAGCCCCAGCATTTT	CASSPGWYNQPQHF
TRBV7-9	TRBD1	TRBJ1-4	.	TGTGCCAGCAGTTATCCGGGACAGGAGTTCGGTGAAAAACTGTTTTTT	CASSYPGQEFGEKLFF
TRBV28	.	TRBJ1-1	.	TGTGCCAGCAGCCCTTTCGGCCGACAGAAGAACACTGAAGCTTTCTTT	CASSPFGRQKNTEAFF
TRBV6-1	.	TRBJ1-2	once	TGTGCCAGCTACGGGAACTATGGCTACACCTTC	CASYGNYGYTF
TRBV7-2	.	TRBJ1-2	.	TGTGCCAGCAGCCGAAACAGGGTTTACGGCTACACCTTC	CASSRNRVYGYTF
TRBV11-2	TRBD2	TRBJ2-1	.	TGTGCCAGCAGCTTAGCTAGCGGGGCCCTTCGAGAGCAGTTCTTC	CASSLASGALREQFF
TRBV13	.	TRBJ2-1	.	TGTGCCAGCAGCCCCCCAACCCGGGCAGATGAGCAGTTCTTC	CASSPPTRADEQFF
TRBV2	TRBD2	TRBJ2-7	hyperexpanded	TGTGCCAGCAGCTTGGGACTAGCTAGCGACGAGCAGTACTTC	CASSLGLASDEQYF
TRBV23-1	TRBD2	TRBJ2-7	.	TGCGCCAGCAGTCGGCCGGGACTAGCCTACTACGAGCAGTACTTC	CASSRPGLAYYEQYF
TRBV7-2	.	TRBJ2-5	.	TGTGCCAGCAGCTTTTCCGGGGGGCCACAAGAGACCCAGTACTTC	CASSFSGGPQETQYF
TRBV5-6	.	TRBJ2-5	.	TGTGCCAGCAGCCGCGGGACAGAACAAGAGACCCAGTACTTC	CASSRGTEQETQYF
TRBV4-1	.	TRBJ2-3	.	TGCGCCAGCAGCCAAGAACCGCCCGGGGACCCCTTCGCAGATACGCAGTATTTT	CASSQEPPGDPFADTQYF
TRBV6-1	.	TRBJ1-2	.	TGTGCCAGCAGTGATGGGAGCAGGGTGAACTATGGCTACACCTTC	CASSDGSRVNYGYTF
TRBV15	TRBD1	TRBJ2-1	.	TGTGCCACCAGCAGACGACAGGGCTCCTACAATGAGCAGTTCTTC	CATSRRQGSYNEQFF
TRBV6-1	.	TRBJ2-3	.	TGTGCCAGCAGTGAAATCAGGGGCGCTAGCACAGATACGCAGTATTTT	CASSEIRGASTDTQYF
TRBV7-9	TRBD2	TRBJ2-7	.	TGCGCCAGCAGCCAAGACGGGAGGGACTACGAGCAGTACTTC	CASSQDGRDYEQYF
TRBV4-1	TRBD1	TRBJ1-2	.	TGCGCCAGCAGCCAAGATTGGACAGGGCTATATGGCTACACCTTC	CASSQDWTGLYGYTF
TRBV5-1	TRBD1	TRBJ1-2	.	TGCGCCAGCAGCTTGGAACGTCCCGGACAGGGTTATGGCTACACCTTC	CASSLERPGQGYGYTF
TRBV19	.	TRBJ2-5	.	TGTGCCAGTAGTCTCTCAGGGATACAAGAGACCCAGTACTTC	CASSLSGIQETQYF
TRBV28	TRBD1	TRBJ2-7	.	TGTGCCAGCAGCCAGACAGGGTACGAGCAGTACTTC	CASSQTGYEQYF
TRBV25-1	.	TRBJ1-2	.	TGTGCCAGCAGTTCGCGCCGCCTGGATAGCTACACCTTC	CASSSRRLDSYTF
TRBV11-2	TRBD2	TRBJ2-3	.	TGTGCCAGCAGTTCGACTAGCGGGGGGGCGGGAGATACGCAGTATTTT	CASSSTSGGAGDTQYF
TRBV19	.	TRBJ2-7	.	TGTGCCAGTAGTATAGATCTTGAACACTACGAGCAGTACTTC	CASSIDLEHYEQYF
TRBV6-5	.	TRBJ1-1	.	TGTGCCAGCGGTGGGTACCCCATGAACACTGAAGCTTTCTTT	CASGGYPMNTEAFF
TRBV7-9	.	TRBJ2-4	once	TGTGCCAGCAGCTTTAGCCCTGAGGGGACCAAAAACATTCAGTACTTC	CASSFSPEGTKNIQYF
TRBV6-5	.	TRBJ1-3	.	TGTGCCAGCAGTTACTCTTGGGCCACTGGAAACACCATATATTTT	CASSYSWATGNTIYF
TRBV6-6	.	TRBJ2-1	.	TGTGCCAGCAGTCTCGGGACACCAAGGGATGAGCAGTTCTTC	CASSLGTPRDEQFF
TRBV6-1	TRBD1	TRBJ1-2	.	TGTGCCAGCAGTGGGCCCGGGACAGCTAACTATGGCTACACCTTC	CASSGPGTANYGYTF
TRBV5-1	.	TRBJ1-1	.	TGCGCCAGCAGCTTGAGTGGTTCGAACACTGAAGCTTTCTTT	CASSLSGSNTEAFF
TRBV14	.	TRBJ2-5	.	TGTGCCAGCAGCCATCACAGAGGTAGCCAAGAGACCCAGTACTTC	CASSHHRGSQETQYF
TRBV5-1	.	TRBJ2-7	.	TGCGCCAGCAGCCGGGACGGAAGCTCCTACGAGCAGTACTTC	CASSRDGSSYEQYF
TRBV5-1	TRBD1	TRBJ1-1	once	TGCGCCAGCAGCTTGGTGGGACAGGGGTTGACTGAAGCTTTCTTT	CASSLVGQGLTEAFF
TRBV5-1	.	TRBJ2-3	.	TGCGCCAGCAGCCGTAGTAGCGGATCTAGCACAGATACGCAGTATTTT	CASSRSSGSSTDTQYF